This entry lists 2 T cell receptor beta chains sequenced from one sample in a study of shared clonotypes between healthy human individuals. Profiled with immunoSEQ multiplex PCR; TCRdb holds only in-frame clones, not every one. This table holds hundreds of thousands of clones, 55% to 85% found once. Sequencing input: memory CD4+ T cells sorted from blood. Specified subset: CD45RA-negative fraction. The receptors originated from a woman aged 25 to 39 in good health.

V is TRBV11-2 and J is TRBJ2-7; TRBD1 might be the D (5 bases). This CDR3 is 13 amino acids long. CDR1 is SGHAT, CDR2 FQNNGV, per germline. Trimming pared 5 bases from V and 6 bases from J, leaving 14 bases between. CDR3 region: CASSPVGRVEQYF. The CDR3 nucleotides read TGTGCCAGCAGCCCGGTAGGCAGGGTCGAGCAGTACTTC.

The V and J genes are TRBV7-3 and TRBJ2-1; D assignment may be TRBD1 or TRBD2 (5 bases each). V lost 7 bases and J lost 4, with 29 bases in between. Germline V CDR1 and CDR2: SGHTA, FQGTGA. CDR3 length: 19 amino acids. This CDR3 is CASITPGTPRYFSYNEQFF. CDR3 bases: TGTGCCAGCATAACGCCCGGGACGCCCCGTTACTTTTCGTACAATGAGCAGTTCTTC.